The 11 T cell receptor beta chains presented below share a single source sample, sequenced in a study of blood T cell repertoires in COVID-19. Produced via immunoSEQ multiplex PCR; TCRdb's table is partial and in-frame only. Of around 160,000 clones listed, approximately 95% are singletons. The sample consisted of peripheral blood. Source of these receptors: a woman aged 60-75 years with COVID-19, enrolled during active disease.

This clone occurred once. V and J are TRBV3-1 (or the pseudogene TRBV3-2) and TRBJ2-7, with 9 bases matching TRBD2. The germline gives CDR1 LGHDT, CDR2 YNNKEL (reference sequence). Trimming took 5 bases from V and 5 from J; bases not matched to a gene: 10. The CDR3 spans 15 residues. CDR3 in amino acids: CASSSTSGPLDEQYF. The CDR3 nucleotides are TGTGCCAGCAGCTCGACTAGCGGACCCCTGGACGAGCAGTACTTC.

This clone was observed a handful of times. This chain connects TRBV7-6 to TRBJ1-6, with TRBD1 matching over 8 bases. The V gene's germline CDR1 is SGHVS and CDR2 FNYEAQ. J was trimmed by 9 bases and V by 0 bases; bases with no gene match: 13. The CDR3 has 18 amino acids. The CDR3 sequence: CASSLAARGPSTGSPLHF. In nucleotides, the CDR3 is TGTGCCAGCAGCTTAGCGGCCAGGGGGCCGTCCACCGGTTCACCCCTCCACTTT.

CDR3 DNA: TGTGCCAGCAGCCTAGGCGGGAGAGACTACGAGCAGTACTTC. The encoded protein is CASSLGGRDYEQYF. This chain joins TRBV9 and TRBJ2-7; 7 bases fit TRBD2. With V trimmed by 4 bases and J by 3 bases, 7 bases remained unmatched. The CDR3 spans 14 residues. Germline V gene lookup returns CDR1 SGDLS and CDR2 YYNGEE.

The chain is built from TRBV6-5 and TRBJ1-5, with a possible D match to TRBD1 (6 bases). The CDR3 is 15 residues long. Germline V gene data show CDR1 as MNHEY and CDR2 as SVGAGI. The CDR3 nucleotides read TGTGGACTCGGGGCAGGGGCCACTTCGGGTCAGCCCCAGCATTTT. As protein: CGLGAGATSGQPQHF.

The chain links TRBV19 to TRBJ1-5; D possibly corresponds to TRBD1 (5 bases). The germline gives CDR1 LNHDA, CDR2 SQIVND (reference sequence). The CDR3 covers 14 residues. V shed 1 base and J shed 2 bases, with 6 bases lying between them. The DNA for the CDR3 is TGTGCCAGTAGTATAGCCAGGGGCAATCAGCCCCAGCATTTT. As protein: CASSIARGNQPQHF.

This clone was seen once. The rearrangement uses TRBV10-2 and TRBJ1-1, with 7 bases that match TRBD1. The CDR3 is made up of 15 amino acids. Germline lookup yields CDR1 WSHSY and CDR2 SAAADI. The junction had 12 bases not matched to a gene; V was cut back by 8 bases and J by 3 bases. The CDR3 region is CASLGQSNVDTEAFF. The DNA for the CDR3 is TGCGCCAGCCTGGGACAGTCCAACGTGGACACTGAAGCTTTCTTT.

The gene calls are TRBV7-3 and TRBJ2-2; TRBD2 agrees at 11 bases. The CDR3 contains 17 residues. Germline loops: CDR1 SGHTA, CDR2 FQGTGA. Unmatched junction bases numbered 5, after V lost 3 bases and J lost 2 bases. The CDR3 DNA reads TGTGCCAGCAGCTTTCCGACTAGCGGGGCTAACACCGGGGAGCTGTTTTTT. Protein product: CASSFPTSGANTGELFF.

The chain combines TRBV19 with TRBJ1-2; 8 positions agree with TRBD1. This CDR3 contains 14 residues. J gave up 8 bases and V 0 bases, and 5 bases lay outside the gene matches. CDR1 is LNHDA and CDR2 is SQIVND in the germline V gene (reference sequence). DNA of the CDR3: TGTGCCAGTAGTATAGACGGCCGGGACAGGGGCTACACCTTC. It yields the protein CASSIDGRDRGYTF.

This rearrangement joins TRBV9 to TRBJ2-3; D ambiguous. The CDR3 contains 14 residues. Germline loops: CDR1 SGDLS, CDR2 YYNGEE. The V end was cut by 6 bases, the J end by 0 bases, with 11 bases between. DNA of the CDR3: TGTGCCAGCACCGGGTTTTCCAGCACAGATACGCAGTATTTT. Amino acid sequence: CASTGFSSTDTQYF.

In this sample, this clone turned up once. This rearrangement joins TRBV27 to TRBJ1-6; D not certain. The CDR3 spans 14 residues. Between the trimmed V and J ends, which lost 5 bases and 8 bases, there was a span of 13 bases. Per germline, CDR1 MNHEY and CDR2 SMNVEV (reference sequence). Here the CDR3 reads CASSLFPPDSPLHF. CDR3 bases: TGTGCCAGCAGTCTCTTCCCCCCCGATTCACCCCTCCACTTT.

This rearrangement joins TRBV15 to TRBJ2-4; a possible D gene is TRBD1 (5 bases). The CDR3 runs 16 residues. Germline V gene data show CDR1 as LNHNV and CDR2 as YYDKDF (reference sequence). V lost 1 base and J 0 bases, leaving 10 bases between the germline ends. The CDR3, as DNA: TGTGCCACCAGCAGAGTTGGGGCACTAGCCAAAAACATTCAGTACTTC. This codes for CATSRVGALAKNIQYF.